These T cell receptor beta chains were read from a single sample in a study of blood T cell repertoires in COVID-19. Assay: immunoSEQ multiplex PCR; the TCRdb copy retains only in-frame clones and omits some. The sample shows 490,000 or so clones, less than 90% of them seen only once. The sample comprised PBMCs or T cells enriched from blood (not recorded which). The receptors shown here come from a woman aged 55-75 years who had recovered from COVID-19. Each CDR3 is given with its conserved first and last residue. A D gene is named only where the DNA matches it firmly. Expanded clones are given a class, and other clones once, few, many or no size at all.

TRBV11-2	TRBJ1-1	TRBD1	-	CASSLIGQGLYTEAFF	TGTGCCAGCAGCTTAATCGGACAGGGGTTATACACTGAAGCTTTCTTT
TRBV2	TRBJ2-2	-	-	CASIYSGTGELFF	TGTGCCAGCATCTATTCGGGAACCGGGGAGCTGTTTTTT
TRBV24-1	TRBJ1-2	-	few	CATSVYYGYTF	TGTGCCACCAGTGTATACTATGGCTACACCTTC
TRBV24-1	TRBJ1-2	TRBD1	once	CATSDSPPGQSYGYTF	TGTGCCACCAGTGATTCCCCCCCGGGACAGAGCTATGGCTACACCTTC
TRBV5-1	TRBJ1-5	TRBD1	-	CASSLGLGQGADQPQHF	TGCGCCAGCAGCTTGGGGTTGGGACAGGGGGCCGATCAGCCCCAGCATTTT
TRBV5-1	TRBJ1-1	TRBD1	-	CASSGQGLNTEAFF	TGCGCCAGCAGCGGACAGGGATTGAACACTGAAGCTTTCTTT
TRBV2	TRBJ1-1	-	-	CASSEPGLGIEAFF	TGTGCCAGCAGTGAACCTGGGCTTGGCATCGAAGCTTTCTTT
TRBV11-2	TRBJ2-3	-	-	CASSFNTDTQYF	TGTGCCAGCAGCTTCAACACAGATACGCAGTATTTT
TRBV4-2	TRBJ2-3	-	-	CASSQDLAGPPDTQYF	TGTGCCAGCAGCCAAGATCTTGCGGGTCCCCCAGATACGCAGTATTTT
TRBV6-5	TRBJ1-3	-	-	CASRGRGYTIYF	TGTGCCAGCAGGGGCAGGGGATACACCATATATTTT
TRBV2	TRBJ2-2	-	few	CAIPSSNTGELFF	TGTGCCATCCCCAGTTCGAACACCGGGGAGCTGTTTTTT
TRBV6-1	TRBJ2-7	TRBD1	-	CASSDRDRPVYEQYF	TGTGCCAGCAGTGATAGGGACAGGCCAGTTTACGAGCAGTACTTC
TRBV28	TRBJ2-4	-	-	CASSPGSAKNIQYF	TGTGCCAGCAGCCCAGGGTCGGCCAAAAACATTCAGTACTTC
TRBV25-1	TRBJ1-5	-	-	CASSEKGRGLNQPQHF	TGTGCCAGCAGTGAAAAGGGCAGGGGATTAAATCAGCCCCAGCATTTT
TRBV5-6	TRBJ1-1	-	-	CASSFDLGRENTEAFF	TGTGCCAGCAGCTTCGACCTGGGGAGGGAGAACACTGAAGCTTTCTTT
TRBV6-5	TRBJ2-7	TRBD1	-	CASSPGQVYEQYF	TGTGCCAGCAGCCCGGGACAGGTCTACGAGCAGTACTTC
TRBV25-1	TRBJ2-3	TRBD2	-	CASSPASGGQDTQYF	TGTGCCAGCAGCCCGGCTAGCGGGGGGCAGGATACGCAGTATTTT
TRBV6-5	TRBJ2-1	-	once	CATRGRGNEQFF	TGTGCCACTCGGGGCAGGGGAAATGAGCAGTTCTTC
TRBV10-3	TRBJ1-2	-	-	CAITNDRSRAGYTF	TGTGCCATCACCAACGACAGGAGTCGGGCTGGCTACACCTTC
TRBV18	TRBJ1-1	-	-	CASSPAPQGAFF	TGTGCCAGCTCACCAGCCCCCCAGGGTGCTTTCTTT
TRBV30	TRBJ1-2	TRBD1	-	CAWSRQGSNYGYTF	TGTGCCTGGAGTAGACAGGGTTCTAACTATGGCTACACCTTC
TRBV5-1	TRBJ2-3	TRBD2	once	CASSLGPGEGNTQYF	TGCGCCAGCAGCTTGGGACCCGGGGAGGGGAATACGCAGTATTTT
TRBV27	TRBJ2-5	-	-	CASSTRRGPRTQYF	TGTGCCAGCAGTACACGCAGGGGCCCCAGGACCCAGTACTTC
TRBV15	TRBJ2-1	TRBD2	-	CATSRDVAGGYNEQFF	TGTGCCACCAGCAGAGATGTAGCGGGGGGCTACAATGAGCAGTTCTTC
TRBV25-1	TRBJ2-2	-	-	CASSVAGANTGELFF	TGTGCCAGCAGTGTTGCGGGGGCAAACACCGGGGAGCTGTTTTTT
TRBV3-1/TRBV3-2	TRBJ1-6	-	-	CASSPAGSPLHF	TGTGCCAGCAGTCCCGCGGGATCACCCCTCCACTTT
TRBV15	TRBJ1-3	TRBD1	-	CATSLGQISGNTIYF	TGTGCCACCAGCCTGGGACAGATCTCTGGAAACACCATATATTTT
TRBV5-1	TRBJ1-1	-	-	CASSLGQGRTEAFF	TGCGCCAGCAGCTTGGGCCAGGGTCGGACTGAAGCTTTCTTT
TRBV7-8	TRBJ1-1	TRBD1	-	CASSLDRRSAFF	TGTGCCAGCAGCTTGGACAGGAGGTCAGCTTTCTTT
TRBV5-1	TRBJ2-1	TRBD2	-	CASSGLPSYNEQFF	TGCGCCAGCTCGGGACTACCCTCCTACAATGAGCAGTTCTTC
TRBV6-6	TRBJ1-2	-	-	CATSSGRGGGYTF	TGTGCCACTTCATCAGGCCGGGGGGGAGGCTACACCTTC
TRBV6-5	TRBJ1-2	TRBD1	-	CASRTGTGIYGYTF	TGTGCCAGCAGAACCGGGACAGGGATCTATGGCTACACCTTC
TRBV29-1	TRBJ1-1	-	-	CSGSQILNTEAFF	TGCAGCGGTTCCCAGATCTTGAACACTGAAGCTTTCTTT
TRBV2	TRBJ1-1	TRBD1	-	CASNRPGTANTEAFF	TGTGCCAGCAATCGGCCCGGGACAGCGAACACTGAAGCTTTCTTT
TRBV6-2/TRBV6-3	TRBJ2-3	TRBD1	-	CASSYSTGDPQYF	TGTGCCAGCAGTTACTCGACAGGGGACCCGCAGTATTTT
TRBV24-1	TRBJ1-1	TRBD1	-	CATSDSSKGQGDEAFF	TGTGCCACCAGTGATTCTTCGAAGGGACAGGGAGATGAAGCTTTCTTT
TRBV6-6	TRBJ1-6	-	-	CASSYRSHNSPLHF	TGTGCCAGCAGTTACCGGTCCCATAATTCACCCCTCCACTTT
TRBV30	TRBJ2-6	-	-	CAWSVLAGANVLTF	TGTGCCTGGAGTGTACTTGCTGGGGCCAACGTCCTGACTTTC
TRBV5-1	TRBJ1-4	-	-	CASSLNLAVLDEKLFF	TGCGCCAGCAGCTTGAATTTAGCCGTCTTAGATGAAAAACTGTTTTTT